This T cell receptor (beta chain) was sequenced during a study of blood T cells in healthy people across ages. Study-wide background: The capture of about one barcoded beta molecule per two T cells was achieved by template switching.

Study-level findings and limits: The study lacked donor CMV status, which possibly confounded expanded clonotype changes.

Points on this clonotype: The target antigen is unknown.

It was with a sample-barcoded 5' primer and a J-beta primer mix that a second PCR of roughly 6 to 12 cycles was run. Carrying 12 random nucleotides, a template-switch adaptor labeled each individual cDNA molecule. TCRdb used MiXCR to reprocess the 5' RACE reads, holding one entry per CDR3 protein. The data contain roughly 2 million distinct CDR3 sequences, around half of them singletons. The CDR3 loop spans 16 amino acids. CDR1 and CDR2 from the germline V gene are SNHLY and FYNNEI. Deletions cut 2 bases from V and 0 bases from J, with 13 bases between. Total RNA, at least 5 micrograms per sample, was extracted from PBMCs.

The chain links TRBV2 to TRBJ1-1, with TRBD1 as a possible D gene (6 bases). The TCR was taken from a woman aged 40 to 50 in good health. The sample taken for sequencing was blood. This CDR3 is CASSELTGMMNTEAFF. The CDR3 DNA follows: TGTGCCAGCAGTGAATTGACAGGCATGATGAACACTGAAGCTTTCTTT.